The 8 T cell receptor beta chains reported below all come from one sample, sequenced in a study of blood T cell repertoires in COVID-19. Assay: immunoSEQ multiplex PCR; the TCRdb copy retains only in-frame clones and omits some. The table shows roughly 400,000 clones, with 91% occurring only once. The sequenced sample was PBMCs or T cells enriched from blood (not recorded which). The source is a woman in her thirties or forties who had been exposed to COVID-19.

The rearrangement links TRBV5-1 to TRBJ2-2; possibly TRBD2 for D (5 bases). The germline V gene has CDR1 SGHRS and CDR2 YFSETQ. The CDR3 totals 13 residues. Between the trimmed V and J ends, which lost 6 bases and 6 bases, there was a span of 12 bases. For the CDR3, the DNA is TGCGCCAGCACACCCGGGGATGCCGGGGAGCTGTTTTTT. This encodes CASTPGDAGELFF.

V is TRBV9 and J is TRBJ1-1; 7 nucleotides align to TRBD1. Germline values: CDR1 SGDLS, CDR2 YYNGEE. This CDR3 contains 18 residues. Trimming removed 4 bases from V and 3 bases from J; junction bases left unmatched: 18. CDR3 protein: CASSNDRQGRIRDTEAFF. CDR3 DNA sequence: TGTGCCAGCAGCAATGATCGACAGGGCAGGATACGGGACACTGAAGCTTTCTTT.

The chain recombines TRBV6-2 or TRBV6-3 with TRBJ2-7; D remains ambiguous. Trimming stripped 0 bases from V and 5 bases from J, with 5 bases between. Germline CDR1 and CDR2: MNHEY and SVGEGT. There are 12 residues in the CDR3. The CDR3 DNA is TGTGCCAGCAGTTACTCGAGGAACGAGCAGTACTTC. Translating it yields CASSYSRNEQYF.

The chain is built from TRBV5-5 and TRBJ1-5, with 7 positions matching TRBD1. The V gene's germline CDR1 is SGHKS and CDR2 YYEKEE (reference sequence). V was pared by 4 bases and J by 4 bases, with 14 bases of the junction left unmatched. This CDR3 spans 17 amino acids. The CDR3 DNA follows: TGTGCCAGCAGCCCTATTACAGGGGTAAGTGGGAATCAGCCCCAGCATTTT. Translating gives CASSPITGVSGNQPQHF.

The chain is built from TRBV12-5 and TRBJ1-6; 7 nucleotides match TRBD1. This CDR3 is built from 15 residues. The V segment lost 2 bases and the J segment 3 bases; nucleotides outside the gene matches: 1. Looked up from germline, CDR1 is LGHNT and CDR2 is FRNRAP. In nucleotides, the CDR3 is TGTGCTAGTGGTTTGCAGGGGGACTATAATTCACCCCTCCACTTT. The encoded protein is CASGLQGDYNSPLHF.

The J gene is TRBJ1-1, the V gene TRBV5-6, with 11 bases lining up with TRBD1. CDR1 and CDR2 (germline): SGHDT, YYEEEE. The CDR3 length is 15 residues. The trim removed 4 bases at V and 5 bases at J, leaving 7 bases unmatched. CDR3 coding DNA: TGTGCCAGCAGCAAAGCCGGGACAGGGGGGACTGAAGCTTTCTTT. Its translation: CASSKAGTGGTEAFF.

The chain links TRBV18 to TRBJ1-1, with D possibly TRBD1 on 6 matching bases. V gave up 3 bases and J gave up 6 bases, with 17 bases separating them. CDR1 is KGHSH and CDR2 is LQKENI in the germline V gene. The CDR3 contains 15 residues. CDR3 residues: CASSPGDTYNPEAFF. Written as DNA, the CDR3 is TGTGCCAGCTCACCCGGGGACACCTATAATCCTGAAGCTTTCTTT.

V gene TRBV7-3 combines with J gene TRBJ2-7; 11 nucleotides agree with TRBD1. CDR3 length equals 14 residues. J lost 7 bases, V lost 3 bases, and 5 bases had no gene match. Germline CDR1 reads SGHTA; CDR2 reads FQGTGA. The CDR3 nucleotides read TGTGCCAGCAGCTTGGGGGACAGGGGGAGTGAGCAGTACTTC. Residues: CASSLGDRGSEQYF.